The T cell receptor beta chain under discussion was sequenced for a study of blood T cell repertoires in COVID-19. Study information: Specimens from acute and convalescent COVID-19 originated in the United States, Italy and Spain. Sample material is recorded as cDNA or gDNA derived from T cells, B-cell-depleted T cells, or PBMCs.

Participants had their cohort set by participant-reported clinical history. Study processing details: Estimated nucleated cell counts came from reference gene primer amplification. Profiling relied on immunoSEQ multiplex PCR, and the TCRdb table lists in-frame clones only, not all of them. The V and J calls and clone size were taken over from that table, and D and trimming were inferred from the DNA. Among about 410,000 clones listed, about 90% were seen once. This CDR3 has 12 residues. The germline CDR1 and CDR2 sequences are SQVTM and ANQGSEA. The V segment lost 8 bases and the J segment 4 bases; nucleotides outside the gene matches: 7.

Sequenced input: PBMCs or T cells enriched from blood (not recorded which). The gene calls are TRBV29-1 and TRBJ1-1; the match to TRBD1 covers 7 bases. The TCR was taken from a woman aged 25 to 45 who had recovered from COVID-19. The CDR3, as DNA: TGCAGCCCCGACAGGGTGAGCACTGAAGCTTTCTTT. Protein sequence: CSPDRVSTEAFF.